One and the same sample provided the 23 T cell receptor beta chains below, sequenced in a study of blood T cell repertoires in COVID-19 (TCRdb year 2020). The receptor library was made with the immunoSEQ multiplex PCR assay. TCRdb holds this immuneACCESS table with in-frame rearrangements only. Some clones are missing; in checked studies, unresolved V genes explain under half, and the rest has no known cause. The table for this sample lists about 110,000 clones; around 90% of them were counted only once. The leading ten clones occupy more than 0.9% of the sample. The sample comprised peripheral blood. The receptors here all came from a woman aged 25 to 45 with acute or convalescent COVID-19.

V usage is TRBV28 and J usage is TRBJ2-4; 11 nucleotides align to TRBD2. V trimming: 4 bases; J trimming: 3 bases; junction bases outside the gene matches: 8. The CDR3 loop spans 17 amino acids. Per germline, CDR1 MDHEN and CDR2 SYDVKM. CDR3: CASSSTSGVRGKNIQYF. DNA for the CDR3: TGTGCCAGCAGTTCGACTAGCGGGGTACGGGGCAAAAACATTCAGTACTTC.

A note on this clone: The junction does not match germline at one end; this may be a read error. The chain is built from TRBV6-5 and TRBJ1-5, with D perhaps TRBD1 (5 bases). Germline CDR1 is MNHEY and CDR2 is SVGAGI. The CDR3 has 15 amino acids. The CDR3 is CASSLRDFNNQAQHF. CDR3 bases: TGTGCCAGCAGTCTCCGGGACTTTAATAATCAGGCCCAGCATTTT.

This clone was observed a single time. The chain links TRBV10-3 to TRBJ1-6; D is undetermined. The CDR3 is 14 residues long. With 3 bases removed from V and 5 bases from J, the gap between germline ends came to 8 bases. CDR1 is ENHRY and CDR2 is SYGVKD in the germline V gene. The CDR3 loop reads CAISENSNNSPLHF. DNA of the CDR3: TGTGCCATCAGTGAAAACAGCAATAATTCACCCCTCCACTTT.

This clone was counted only a few times. The chain links TRBV4-3 to TRBJ1-2; 10 positions agree with TRBD1. After removal of 3 bases from V and 6 bases from J, the junction contained 10 bases not matched to a gene. The CDR3 totals 16 residues. Germline CDR1 is LGHNA and CDR2 is YSLEER. CDR3 residues: CASSQVGDRGRDGYTF. The CDR3 region has the DNA TGCGCCAGCAGCCAGGTGGGGGACAGGGGTCGTGATGGCTACACCTTC.

The J gene is TRBJ1-1, the V gene TRBV7-9; D is perhaps TRBD1 (5 bases). V lost 4 bases and J lost 1, with 13 bases in between. The V gene's germline CDR1 is SEHNR and CDR2 FQNEAQ (reference sequence). This CDR3 comprises 15 residues. The CDR3 nucleotides read TGTGCCAGCAGCTCGAAAGGACAATCGAACACTGAAGCTTTCTTT. Encoded protein: CASSSKGQSNTEAFF.

V and J are TRBV7-2 and TRBJ1-2, with D unresolved. From germline, CDR1 is SGHTA and CDR2 FQGNSA. The CDR3 loop spans 17 amino acids. Trimming shortened V by 6 bases and J by 4 bases, and 24 bases separated the two germline ends. CDR3 in amino acids: CASRHSPRGVPSYGYTF. In DNA, the CDR3 is TGTGCCAGCAGACATTCACCGCGGGGTGTCCCCAGCTATGGCTACACCTTC.

The rearrangement joins TRBV4-2 to TRBJ2-7; no clear D. The CDR3 runs to 15 residues. V was pared by 2 bases and J by 3 bases, with 14 bases between. Germline V gene sequence: CDR1 LGHNA, CDR2 YNFKEQ. The CDR3 here is CASSQSGSSIYEQYF. The CDR3, as DNA: TGTGCCAGCAGCCAATCCGGGTCCTCCATCTACGAGCAGTACTTC.

V gene TRBV30 combines with J gene TRBJ1-5; D unresolved. The ends were cut back, 2 bases at V and 3 bases at J, with 8 bases in the middle. The CDR3 loop spans 13 amino acids. Germline CDR1 GTSNPN, CDR2 SVGIG (reference sequence). CDR3 protein: CAWSREANQPQHF. The CDR3 DNA sequence: TGTGCCTGGAGTCGAGAGGCCAATCAGCCCCAGCATTTT.

This clone was recorded many times. This chain connects TRBV24-1 to TRBJ1-2; 8 nucleotides align to TRBD1. Looked up from germline, CDR1 is KGHDR and CDR2 is SFDVKD. The V gene end was trimmed by 6 bases and the J gene end by 10 bases; junction bases not matched to a gene: 9. CDR3 length: 13 residues. CDR3 in amino acids: CATSPRQGTAYTF. The DNA for the CDR3 is TGTGCCACCAGTCCGCGACAGGGGACGGCCTACACCTTC.

Only a few counts were recorded for this clone. This chain uses TRBV5-1 with TRBJ2-6, with D possibly being TRBD1 (5 bases). V lost 2 bases and J lost 4, with 10 bases in between. This CDR3 is built from 15 residues. Germline CDR1 and CDR2: SGHRS and YFSETQ. The CDR3 is CASSFEGVGANVLTF. The DNA of the CDR3 is TGCGCCAGCAGCTTCGAAGGGGTCGGGGCCAACGTCCTGACTTTC.

V and J are TRBV11-2 and TRBJ1-2; no definite D call. Trimming stripped 4 bases from V and 5 bases from J, with 17 bases between. CDR1 is SGHAT and CDR2 is FQNNGV in the germline V gene. The CDR3 is 15 residues long. For the CDR3, the DNA is TGTGCCAGCAGCTCGCCCTATAGAAAGAGATATGGCTACACCTTC. Its translation is CASSSPYRKRYGYTF.

The chain recombines TRBV3-1 (or the pseudogene TRBV3-2) with TRBJ1-1; D remains ambiguous. This CDR3 is built from 15 residues. Trimming left V 3 bases short and J 8 bases short, with 19 bases between. Per the germline V gene, CDR1 is LGHDT and CDR2 is YNNKEL (reference sequence). CDR3 nucleotide sequence: TGTGCCAGCAGCCACATGACCGAGACTTTGCTAGAAGCTTTCTTT. Translated, it gives CASSHMTETLLEAFF.

The chain has TRBV7-9 and TRBJ2-7, with D maybe TRBD1 (6 bases). The V end lost 4 bases, the J end lost 3 bases, and 19 bases lay between the germline ends. This CDR3 spans 16 amino acids. The V gene's germline CDR1 is SEHNR and CDR2 FQNEAQ (reference sequence). DNA for the CDR3: TGTGCCAGCAGCTCCCCGGTTTGGGACAACCGCTACGAGCAGTACTTC. The encoded protein is CASSSPVWDNRYEQYF.

The chain is built from TRBV24-1 and TRBJ1-2; D not certain. The CDR3 spans 14 residues. The V end lost 4 bases, the J end lost 2 bases, and 10 bases lay between the germline ends. Germline lookup yields CDR1 KGHDR and CDR2 SFDVKD. This CDR3 is CATSDQGLNYGYTF. The CDR3 DNA sequence: TGTGCCACCAGTGACCAAGGACTCAACTATGGCTACACCTTC.

The chain is built from TRBV19 and TRBJ1-6, with D unclear. V was cut by 2 bases and J by 0 bases, with 11 bases left in between. The length of the CDR3 is 17 residues. Germline CDR1 LNHDA, CDR2 SQIVND (reference sequence). CDR3 nucleotide sequence: TGTGCCAGTAGTATATCTGGGCTGAGCTCCTATAATTCACCCCTCCACTTT. Translation gives CASSISGLSSYNSPLHF.

This chain joins TRBV9 and TRBJ2-1, with unresolved D. V was clipped by 3 bases and J by 5 bases, with 24 bases between them. The CDR3 length is 18 residues. Per the germline V gene, CDR1 is SGDLS and CDR2 is YYNGEE. CDR3 protein: CASSDHHLTWAANNEQFF. As DNA, the CDR3 is TGTGCCAGCAGCGACCATCATTTAACCTGGGCTGCGAACAATGAGCAGTTCTTC.

This clone was observed a few times. The rearrangement uses TRBV28 and TRBJ1-2; D perhaps matches TRBD1 (5 bases). The CDR3 has 15 amino acids. Germline CDR1 reads MDHEN; CDR2 reads SYDVKM. With 6 bases removed from V and 7 bases from J, the gap between germline ends came to 21 bases. The CDR3 DNA sequence: TGTGCCAGCAGCTACCCCTCCGGAGGGACCAGTGGCTACACCTTC. It yields the protein CASSYPSGGTSGYTF.

This clone was detected only a few times. This chain joins TRBV6-5 and TRBJ2-1, with 9 bases aligning to TRBD2. The CDR3 has 16 residues. J lost 5 bases, V lost 2 bases, and 7 bases had no gene match. Germline V gene sequence: CDR1 MNHEY, CDR2 SVGAGI. CDR3: CASSYVAGGKNNEQFF. The CDR3 DNA reads TGTGCCAGCAGTTACGTGGCGGGAGGGAAAAACAATGAGCAGTTCTTC.

J is TRBJ1-4 and V is TRBV28; TRBD1 is a possible D gene (6 bases). CDR1 and CDR2 from the germline V gene are MDHEN and SYDVKM. Trimming shortened V by 4 bases and J by 7 bases, and 19 bases separated the two germline ends. CDR3 length: 16 residues. In DNA, the CDR3 is TGTGCCAGCAGTTCAGGGGCAGGCCGGAGAGGTGAAAAACTGTTTTTT. Protein sequence: CASSSGAGRRGEKLFF.

The J gene is TRBJ1-1, the V gene TRBV7-2, with 8 bases aligning to TRBD1. Germline V gives CDR1 SGHTA, CDR2 FQGNSA. The CDR3 spans 15 residues. Losses at the gene ends were 4 bases for V and 5 bases for J; bases not matched to a gene: 9. CDR3 amino acids: CASSSAQGGITEAFF. In DNA form, the CDR3 reads TGTGCCAGCAGCTCCGCACAGGGGGGGATTACTGAAGCTTTCTTT.

The chain employs TRBV6-2 or TRBV6-3 and TRBJ1-2; TRBD1 aligns across 8 bases. The CDR3 loop spans 14 amino acids. Germline V gene lookup returns CDR1 MNHEY and CDR2 SVGEGT. The V gene end was trimmed by 4 bases and the J gene end by 2 bases; junction bases not matched to a gene: 3. DNA for the CDR3: TGTGCCAGCAGTTTTGGACAGGGAAACTATGGCTACACCTTC. Residues: CASSFGQGNYGYTF.

This rearrangement joins TRBV28 to TRBJ1-1; 7 bases are a match to TRBD1. Germline CDR1 reads MDHEN; CDR2 reads SYDVKM. CDR3 length equals 15 residues. Unmatched junction bases numbered 7, after V lost 6 bases and J lost 0 bases. CDR3: CASRSTGNMNTEAFF. In nucleotides, the CDR3 is TGTGCCAGCAGGTCGACAGGGAATATGAACACTGAAGCTTTCTTT.

This sequence joins TRBV3-1 (or the pseudogene TRBV3-2) and TRBJ1-2; TRBD1 aligns across 9 bases. The length of the CDR3 is 13 residues. The V gene end was trimmed by 6 bases and the J gene end by 5 bases; junction bases not matched to a gene: 4. CDR1 is LGHDT, CDR2 YNNKEL, per germline (reference sequence). This CDR3 is CASRGTGLYGYTF. The CDR3 nucleotides read TGTGCCAGCAGGGGGACAGGGTTATATGGCTACACCTTC.